The T cell receptor beta chain under discussion was sequenced for a study of blood T cell repertoires in COVID-19. Profiling relied on immunoSEQ multiplex PCR, and the TCRdb table lists in-frame clones only, not all of them. The data contain 50,000 to 70,000 clones, about 88% of them singletons. The CDR3 covers 12 residues. The V end was cut by 0 bases, the J end by 4 bases, with 3 bases between. Germline V CDR1 and CDR2: LGHDT, YNNKEL (reference sequence). This clone was detected once. Sequences were obtained from peripheral blood. The receptor was derived from an older man with active COVID-19. The chain is built from TRBV3-1 (or the pseudogene TRBV3-2) and TRBJ1-2; D uncertain. CDR3 DNA: TGTGCCAGCAGCCAAGAGGCCTATGGCTACACCTTC. Its protein product is CASSQEAYGYTF.